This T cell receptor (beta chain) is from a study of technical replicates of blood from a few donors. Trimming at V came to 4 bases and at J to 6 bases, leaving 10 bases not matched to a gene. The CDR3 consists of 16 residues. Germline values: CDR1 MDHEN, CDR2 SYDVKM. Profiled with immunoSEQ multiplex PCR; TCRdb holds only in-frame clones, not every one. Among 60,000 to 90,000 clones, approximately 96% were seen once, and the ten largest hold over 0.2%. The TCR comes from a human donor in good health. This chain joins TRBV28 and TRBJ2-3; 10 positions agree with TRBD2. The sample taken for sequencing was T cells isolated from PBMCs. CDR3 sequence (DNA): TGTGCCAGCAGTTCAGGCGGTAGCGGGAGGTCGGATACGCAGTATTTT. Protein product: CASSSGGSGRSDTQYF.